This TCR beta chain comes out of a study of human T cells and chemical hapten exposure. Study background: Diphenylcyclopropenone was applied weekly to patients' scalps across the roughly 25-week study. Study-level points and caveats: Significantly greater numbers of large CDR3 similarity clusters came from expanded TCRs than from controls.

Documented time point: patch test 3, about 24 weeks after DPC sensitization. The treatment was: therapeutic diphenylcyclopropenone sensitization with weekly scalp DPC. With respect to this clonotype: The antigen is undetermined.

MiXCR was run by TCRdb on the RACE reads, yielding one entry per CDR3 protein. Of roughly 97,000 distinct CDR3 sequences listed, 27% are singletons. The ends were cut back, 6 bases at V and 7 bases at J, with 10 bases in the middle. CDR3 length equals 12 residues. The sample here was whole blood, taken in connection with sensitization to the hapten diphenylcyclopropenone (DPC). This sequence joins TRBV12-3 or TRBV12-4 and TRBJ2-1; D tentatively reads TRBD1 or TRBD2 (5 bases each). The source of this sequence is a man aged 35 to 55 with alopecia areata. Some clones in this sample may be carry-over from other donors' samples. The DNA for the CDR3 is TGTGCCAGCAGACTTGGGGGAAATGAGCAGTTCTTC. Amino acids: CASRLGGNEQFF.